Each of the 15 T cell receptor beta chains below was sequenced from the same sample in a study of naive and memory T cell subsets. An equimolar mix of two oligonucleotides served as the beta constant-region primer for TRBC1 and TRBC2. Four rounds of PCR amplified the ligated cDNA using nested alpha and beta constant-region primers plus SP2. TCRdb recomputed calls from the UMI-ligation and nested PCR reads with MiXCR, one row per CDR3 protein. The sample has 120,000 or so distinct CDR3 sequences; roughly 36% are singletons. The specimen sequenced was central memory CD4+ T cells from blood. The receptors were gathered from a human donor in good health.

The V gene is TRBV7-9, the J gene TRBJ1-5; no firm D call. This CDR3 contains 15 residues. Germline V gene sequence: CDR1 SEHNR, CDR2 FQNEAQ (reference sequence). V lost 3 bases and J lost 0, with 9 bases in between. The CDR3 spells CASSFSADSNQPQHF. CDR3 nucleotides: TGTGCCAGCAGCTTTAGCGCGGATAGCAATCAGCCCCAGCATTTT.

V is TRBV5-1 and J is TRBJ2-2; D possibly corresponds to TRBD1 (6 bases). V was pared by 2 bases and J by 5 bases, with 16 bases between. The CDR3 has 16 amino acids. Germline V lookup: CDR1 SGHRS, CDR2 YFSETQ. The CDR3 loop reads CASSLSTGQRTGELFF. The CDR3 bases are TGCGCCAGCAGCTTATCGACAGGCCAGAGGACCGGGGAGCTGTTTTTT.

The chain joins TRBV28 to TRBJ2-1; TRBD2 matches at 13 bases. J lost 9 bases, V lost 5 bases, and 4 bases had no gene match. The CDR3 covers 14 residues. The germline V gene has CDR1 MDHEN and CDR2 SYDVKM. The DNA of the CDR3 is TGTGCCAGCAGTACTAGCGGGAGGGCCGGTGAGCAGTTCTTC. Protein sequence: CASSTSGRAGEQFF.

This clonotype was seen many times. The rearrangement links TRBV5-4 to TRBJ2-1; 11 bases are shared with TRBD2. V was clipped by 1 base and J by 7 bases; unmatched bases: 4. There are 15 residues in the CDR3. Germline CDR1 is SGHNT and CDR2 is YYREEE (reference sequence). Here the CDR3 DNA reads TGTGCCAGCAGCTTGTTAGCGGGAGGGCCTAATGAGCAGTTCTTC. Its protein is CASSLLAGGPNEQFF.

The CDR3 here is CASSVGSSGRDEQYF. For the CDR3, the DNA is TGTGCCAGCAGCGTAGGCTCTAGCGGGAGAGACGAGCAGTACTTC. The chain recombines TRBV9 with TRBJ2-7; 10 bases agree with TRBD2. CDR1 is SGDLS, CDR2 YYNGEE, per germline. Trimming cost V 0 bases and J 5 bases; bases outside gene matches: 5. This CDR3 comprises 15 residues. The full variable domain, rest sourced from reference TRBV9 and TRBJ2-7, is DSGVTQTPKHLITATGQRVTLRCSPRSGDLSVYWYQQSLDQGLQFLIQYYNGEERAKGNILERFSAQQFPDLHSELNLSSLELGDSALYFCASSVGSSGRDEQYFGPGTRLTVT.

V usage is TRBV27 and J usage is TRBJ1-4, with D unclear. This CDR3 contains 16 residues. Germline V gives CDR1 MNHEY, CDR2 SMNVEV (reference sequence). The ends were cut back, 0 bases at V and 7 bases at J, with 15 bases in the middle. CDR3 sequence reads: CASSLSYPSIGEKLFF. The CDR3 coding sequence is TGTGCCAGCAGTTTATCCTACCCTTCGATCGGTGAAAAACTGTTTTTT.

The chain combines TRBV11-2 with TRBJ1-1; 8 nucleotides line up with TRBD1. Trimming took 3 bases from V and 5 from J; bases not matched to a gene: 8. Germline V gene sequence: CDR1 SGHAT, CDR2 FQNNGV. The CDR3 is 15 residues long. The CDR3 coding sequence is TGTGCCAGCAGCTTCCCTCAGGGGGCGCGGACTGAAGCTTTCTTT. Its translation: CASSFPQGARTEAFF.

This clonotype was recorded a few times. The rearrangement uses TRBV29-1 and TRBJ2-7; tentatively, D is TRBD1 or TRBD2 (5 bases each). V lost 6 bases to trimming and J lost 0 bases, with 12 bases between them. This CDR3 has 13 residues. Germline V lookup: CDR1 SQVTM, CDR2 ANQGSEA. CDR3 sequence reads: CSVRDVSSYEQYF. DNA for the CDR3: TGCAGCGTACGGGACGTGAGCTCCTACGAGCAGTACTTC.

This clonotype appeared once. This chain links TRBV14 with TRBJ1-1, with D perhaps TRBD1 (6 bases). Germline loops: CDR1 SGHDN, CDR2 FVKESK. This CDR3 spans 12 amino acids. V lost 2 bases and J lost 11, with 12 bases in between. This CDR3 reads CASSQPGAGAFF. The CDR3 nucleotides read TGTGCCAGCAGCCAACCAGGGGCGGGGGCTTTCTTT.

J is TRBJ1-5 and V is TRBV3-1; maybe TRBD1 (5 bases). V was pared by 1 base and J by 2 bases, with 12 bases between. CDR1 and CDR2 (germline): LGHDT, YNNKEL (reference sequence). The CDR3 length is 16 residues. The CDR3 sequence is CASSQVPGRGNQPQHF. As DNA, the CDR3 is TGTGCCAGCAGCCAAGTCCCGGGACGGGGCAATCAGCCCCAGCATTTT. The full variable domain, with the rest looked up from reference TRBV3-1 and TRBJ1-5, is DTAVSQTPKYLVTQMGNDKSIKCEQNLGHDTMYWYKQDSKKFLKIMFSYNNKELIINETVPNRFSPKSPDKAHLNLHINSLELGDSAVYFCASSQVPGRGNQPQHFGDGTRLSIL.

The rearrangement joins TRBV6-1 to TRBJ2-1; 10 bases agree with TRBD2. The CDR3 length is 16 residues. CDR1 and CDR2 (germline): MNHNS, SASEGT. Trimming cost V 6 bases and J 3 bases; bases outside gene matches: 8. Here the CDR3 reads CASRSGTSVYYNEQFF. DNA for the CDR3: TGTGCCAGCAGGTCCGGGACTAGCGTATACTACAATGAGCAGTTCTTC.

The chain couples TRBV5-1 to TRBJ1-6; weak D call: TRBD1 (5 bases). V was cut by 1 base and J by 8 bases, with 13 bases left in between. The CDR3 consists of 15 residues. The germline CDR1 and CDR2 sequences are SGHRS and YFSETQ. In DNA form, the CDR3 reads TGCGCCAGCAGCTTGAAGGGGCCAGAGGATTCACCCCTCCACTTT. Translated, it gives CASSLKGPEDSPLHF.

The table lists this clonotype with a few counts. The chain uses TRBV6-2 or TRBV6-3 and TRBJ2-3; D is undetermined. Germline lookup yields CDR1 MNHEY and CDR2 SVGEGT. V was trimmed by 3 bases and J by 1 base, leaving 2 bases between them. This CDR3 has 12 residues. The CDR3 DNA reads as TGTGCCAGCAGTTATGGCACAGATACGCAGTATTTT. Its translation: CASSYGTDTQYF.

The chain employs TRBV18 and TRBJ2-2, with D uncertain. V was shortened by 6 bases and J by 0 bases, with 14 bases between the two germline ends. CDR1 is KGHSH and CDR2 is LQKENI in the germline V gene. The CDR3 totals 16 residues. DNA for the CDR3: TGTGCCAGCTCGCCCCGGACGTGGGCGAACACCGGGGAGCTGTTTTTT. It is translated as CASSPRTWANTGELFF.

The rearrangement joins TRBV27 to TRBJ2-7, with D possibly TRBD1 on 6 matching bases. The germline V gene encodes CDR1 MNHEY and CDR2 SMNVEV (reference sequence). V gave up 4 bases and J gave up 6 bases, with 10 bases separating them. This CDR3 comprises 12 residues. CDR3 loop: CASSSHRAEQYF. The CDR3 nucleotides read TGTGCCAGCAGTTCCCACAGGGCCGAGCAGTACTTC.